This T cell receptor beta chain was captured in a study of control samples from healthy donors and cancer patients (dated by TCRdb to the early 2020s). Points on this clone: Its antigen is unknown. No much larger clonotype is one base removed from it; base qualities were not supplied.

Receptor amplification or capture employed the immunoSEQ multiplex PCR assay. TCRdb re-hosts the immuneACCESS table, in-frame sequences only. Its copies lack some clones; in the studies checked, an unresolved V gene accounts for under half of them, and the cause for the rest is not known. For this sample the table gives 200,000 to 250,000 clones, of which just under 95% were detected only once. The top ten constitute less than 1.6% of the sample. The CDR3 runs 14 amino acids, cysteine and phenylalanine included. The CDR3 DNA has 42 bases and is translated from base 1. The germline V gene yields SGHRS for CDR1 and YFSETQ for CDR2. The junction shows trimming of 4 bases on V and 3 bases on J, plus 13 bases between the germline ends.

The material sequenced was blood. The chain uses TRBV5-1 and TRBJ1-2; TRBD1 is a possible D gene, resting on 5 matching bases. This sequence was found in a man aged 50 to 59 in good health. The nucleotides are TGCGCCAGCAGCCCGGGTCTGGGGGACTATGGCTACACCTTC. Its amino acids are CASSPGLGDYGYTF.